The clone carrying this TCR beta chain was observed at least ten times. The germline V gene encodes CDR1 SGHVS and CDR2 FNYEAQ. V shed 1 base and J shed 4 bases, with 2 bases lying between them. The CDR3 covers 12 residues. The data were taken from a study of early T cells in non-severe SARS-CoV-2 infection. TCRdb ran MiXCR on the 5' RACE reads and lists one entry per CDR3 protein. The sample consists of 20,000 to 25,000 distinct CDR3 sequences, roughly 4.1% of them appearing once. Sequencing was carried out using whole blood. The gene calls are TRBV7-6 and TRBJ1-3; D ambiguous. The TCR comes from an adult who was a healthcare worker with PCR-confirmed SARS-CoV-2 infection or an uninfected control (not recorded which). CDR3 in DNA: TGTGCCAGCAGCTTAGGGGGAAACACCATATATTTT. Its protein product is CASSLGGNTIYF. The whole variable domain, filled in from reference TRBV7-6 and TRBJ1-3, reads GAGVSQSPRYKVTKRGQDVALRCDPISGHVSLYWYRQALGQGPEFLTYFNYEAQQDKSGLPNDRFSAERPEGSISTLTIQRTEQRDSAMYRCASSLGGNTIYFGEGSWLTVV.